This T cell receptor (beta chain) is drawn from a study of blood T cells in healthy people across ages. Across the whole study: Template switching picked up about one barcoded beta molecule for each two T cells.

Study-level results: Underestimates were what the diversity estimates from one million T cells were considered to be. Aged donors had fewer naive CD4+ cells and lower diversity than long-lived donors.

The germline V gene encodes CDR1 DFQATT and CDR2 SNEGSKA (reference sequence). V gave up 1 base and J gave up 0 bases, with 16 bases separating them. The CDR3 is 17 amino acids. To note about this clonotype: The antigen is not known.

Alongside a J-beta primer mix, a sample-barcoded 5' primer served in a second PCR lasting about 7 to 11 cycles. Every individual sample yielded 3 million or more paired-end reads (each containing CDR3). TCRdb reanalysed the 5' RACE reads using MiXCR and keeps one entry per CDR3 protein. This repertoire shows about 2 million distinct CDR3 sequences, just under 50% found once; its top ten account for roughly 2%. The V and J genes are TRBV20-1 and TRBJ2-1, with D unresolved. Sequencing input: blood. This TCR was sampled from a woman aged 40 to 50 in good health. The CDR3 DNA is TGCAGTGCTAGAGGCTCCCGGGTTAGGAGCTCCTACAATGAGCAGTTCTTC. This codes for CSARGSRVRSSYNEQFF.